Listed here are 21 T cell receptor beta chains from one sample, sequenced in a study of T cell changes during pregnancy in multiple sclerosis. TCRdb's table, derived via immunoSEQ multiplex PCR, lists solely in-frame clones and lacks some. The table lists 50,000 to 65,000 clones, around 93% of them singletons. This specimen was CD8+ T cells from peripheral blood mononuclear cells, taken in the second trimester of pregnancy. The receptors originated from a female donor with multiple sclerosis, enrolled in a pregnancy study.

The V gene is TRBV30, the J gene TRBJ2-7; TRBD2 is a possible D gene (6 bases). The germline V gene encodes CDR1 GTSNPN and CDR2 SVGIG (reference sequence). V was cut by 0 bases and J by 6 bases, with 15 bases left in between. The CDR3 runs 14 residues. CDR3 sequence: CAWSVQASETEQYF. DNA of the CDR3: TGTGCCTGGAGTGTACAGGCTAGCGAAACCGAGCAGTACTTC. Full variable domain (outside the CDR3, taken from reference TRBV30 and TRBJ2-7): SQTIHQWPATLVQPVGSPLSLECTVEGTSNPNLYWYRQAAGRGLQLLFYSVGIGQISSEVPQNLSASRPQDRQFILSSKKLLLSDSGFYLCAWSVQASETEQYFGPGTRLTVT.

The chain couples TRBV11-2 to TRBJ1-2; 10 nucleotides match TRBD1. The V gene end was trimmed by 3 bases and the J gene end by 3 bases; junction bases not matched to a gene: 10. This CDR3 has 17 amino acids. The germline V gene encodes CDR1 SGHAT and CDR2 FQNNGV. Here the CDR3 DNA reads TGTGCCAGCAGCTTGCCGGGACAGGGGTGGAGGGACTATGGCTACACCTTC. Its protein product is CASSLPGQGWRDYGYTF.

Remarks on this clone: The sample carries other DNA sequences with the same CDR3. The chain links TRBV27 to TRBJ2-7, with D tentatively TRBD1 (6 bases). CDR3 size: 14 residues. Germline V gives CDR1 MNHEY, CDR2 SMNVEV (reference sequence). V lost 0 bases and J 1 base, leaving 7 bases between the germline ends. The CDR3 DNA follows: TGTGCCAGCAGTTTATCACAGGGTTCCTACGAGCAGTACTTC. The encoded protein is CASSLSQGSYEQYF.

The chain couples TRBV10-1 to TRBJ2-7; TRBD1 is a possible D gene (6 bases). The germline V gene has CDR1 WNHNN and CDR2 SYGVQD (reference sequence). The CDR3 runs to 15 residues. With 4 bases removed from V and 2 bases from J, the gap between germline ends came to 15 bases. The CDR3 DNA sequence: TGCGCCAGCAGTGGCAGGGGACGGGGTCCCTACGAGCAGTACTTC. Translating gives CASSGRGRGPYEQYF.

The chain joins TRBV28 to TRBJ1-1; weak D call: TRBD1 (6 bases). From germline, CDR1 is MDHEN and CDR2 SYDVKM. Trimming shortened V by 4 bases and J by 4 bases, and 16 bases separated the two germline ends. The CDR3 contains 15 residues. This CDR3 reads CASSSPGHLFTEAFF. In DNA form, the CDR3 reads TGTGCCAGCAGTTCCCCGGGACACCTGTTCACTGAAGCTTTCTTT. The complete variable domain, with remaining parts taken from reference TRBV28 and TRBJ1-1, reads DVKVTQSSRYLVKRTGEKVFLECVQDMDHENMFWYRQDPGLGLRLIYFSYDVKMKEKGDIPEGYSVSREKKERFSLILESASTNQTSMYLCASSSPGHLFTEAFFGQGTRLTVV.

J is TRBJ1-5 and V is TRBV7-8, with TRBD1 identical over 8 bases. Unmatched junction bases numbered 5, after V lost 2 bases and J lost 5 bases. In germline, CDR1 is SGHVS, CDR2 FQNEAQ. This CDR3 is built from 15 residues. Here the CDR3 reads CASSLIPTGDQPQHF. The CDR3, as DNA: TGTGCCAGCAGCTTAATCCCGACAGGGGATCAGCCCCAGCATTTT.

CDR3 amino acids: CASLSQGGDEQFF. In DNA form, the CDR3 reads TGCGCCAGCTTATCGCAGGGGGGCGATGAGCAGTTCTTC. This chain uses TRBV10-1 with TRBJ2-1, with a possible D match to TRBD1 (7 bases). Germline V gene data show CDR1 as WNHNN and CDR2 as SYGVQD (reference sequence). The V end lost 8 bases, the J end lost 8 bases, and 16 bases lay between the germline ends. This CDR3 spans 13 amino acids.

The CDR3 DNA is TGTGCCAGCAGCGACAGGGGATTGAGCGGGGAGCTGTTTTTT. Residues: CASSDRGLSGELFF. The V gene is TRBV13, the J gene TRBJ2-2, with 8 bases fitting TRBD1. CDR1 is PRHDT and CDR2 is FYEKMQ in the germline V gene (reference sequence). There are 14 residues in the CDR3. The junction had 6 bases not matched to a gene; V was cut back by 5 bases and J by 7 bases.

A single count supports this clone. The chain combines TRBV9 with TRBJ1-5; D unresolved. V lost 3 bases, J lost 4 bases, and 11 bases lay in between. Per the germline V gene, CDR1 is SGDLS and CDR2 is YYNGEE. This CDR3 is 14 amino acids long. For the CDR3, the DNA is TGTGCCAGCAGCGGAGGATCCACAAATCAGCCCCAGCATTTT. As protein: CASSGGSTNQPQHF. Full variable domain (missing parts from reference TRBV9 and TRBJ1-5): DSGVTQTPKHLITATGQRVTLRCSPRSGDLSVYWYQQSLDQGLQFLIQYYNGEERAKGNILERFSAQQFPDLHSELNLSSLELGDSALYFCASSGGSTNQPQHFGDGTRLSIL.

This chain connects TRBV2 to TRBJ2-1, with a possible D match to TRBD2 (6 bases). The CDR3 contains 16 residues. V was trimmed by 0 bases and J by 3 bases, leaving 12 bases between them. CDR1 and CDR2 (germline): SNHLY, FYNNEI. For the CDR3, the DNA is TGTGCCAGCAGTGAAGCGAGGCTAGCGTTCTACAATGAGCAGTTCTTC. It translates to CASSEARLAFYNEQFF.

This chain links TRBV11-1 with TRBJ1-4; 7 bases map to TRBD1. Per the germline V gene, CDR1 is SGHAT and CDR2 is FQDESV (reference sequence). Trimming cost V 2 bases and J 4 bases; bases outside gene matches: 13. There are 18 residues in the CDR3. The CDR3 here is CASSLSPRQGGRNEKLFF. The CDR3 coding sequence is TGTGCCAGCAGCTTATCTCCGAGACAGGGCGGACGTAATGAAAAACTGTTTTTT. Full variable domain (outside the CDR3, taken from reference TRBV11-1 and TRBJ1-4): EAEVAQSPRYKITEKSQAVAFWCDPISGHATLYWYRQILGQGPELLVQFQDESVVDDSQLPKDRFSAERLKGVDSTLKIQPAELGDSAMYLCASSLSPRQGGRNEKLFFGSGTQLSVL.

The V gene is TRBV27, the J gene TRBJ2-1; D is unresolved. The CDR3 consists of 13 residues. Germline CDR1 and CDR2: MNHEY and SMNVEV (reference sequence). V lost 2 bases, J lost 8 bases, and 10 bases lay in between. CDR3 protein: CASSLSTNYEQFF. CDR3 DNA sequence: TGTGCCAGCAGTTTAAGTACTAACTATGAGCAGTTCTTC.

CDR3 coding DNA: TGTGCCAGCAGATCGGACAGGGTAGGAGAAAAACTGTTTTTT. This codes for CASRSDRVGEKLFF. V gene TRBV5-4 combines with J gene TRBJ1-4, with 8 bases fitting TRBD1. Per the germline V gene, CDR1 is SGHNT and CDR2 is YYREEE (reference sequence). Losses at the gene ends were 5 bases for V and 8 bases for J; bases not matched to a gene: 8. CDR3 size: 14 residues. Together with reference TRBV5-4 and TRBJ1-4, the CDR3 gives the full variable domain: ETGVTQSPTHLIKTRGQQVTLRCSSQSGHNTVSWYQQALGQGPQFIFQYYREEENGRGNFPPRFSGLQFPNYSSELNVNALELDDSALYLCASRSDRVGEKLFFGSGTQLSVL.

With regard to this clone: The junction does not match germline at one end; this may be a read error. V gene TRBV30 combines with J gene TRBJ2-3; TRBD1 is a possible D gene (5 bases). The CDR3 is 16 residues long. Germline CDR1 reads GTSNPN; CDR2 reads SVGIG (reference sequence). For the CDR3, the DNA is TGTGCCTGGGGTGTAAACGATTTACAGGTCCCAGATACGCAGTATTTT. This translates into CAWGVNDLQVPDTQYF.

This sequence joins TRBV11-2 and TRBJ2-2, with TRBD2 as a possible D gene (6 bases). The length of the CDR3 is 17 residues. Per the germline V gene, CDR1 is SGHAT and CDR2 is FQNNGV. Trimming took off 2 bases at V and 4 bases at J, with 17 bases between the two ends. The CDR3 spells CASSLNSGLAVTGELFF. CDR3 nucleotides: TGTGCCAGCAGCTTAAATTCGGGACTGGCTGTCACCGGGGAGCTGTTTTTT.

This rearrangement joins TRBV13 to TRBJ2-3; 10 bases map to TRBD2. J lost 6 bases, V lost 3 bases, and 15 bases had no gene match. The CDR3 runs 18 residues. The germline V gene encodes CDR1 PRHDT and CDR2 FYEKMQ (reference sequence). Here the CDR3 DNA reads TGTGCCAGCAGCTTCCGGGTAGTTCTAGCGGGAGCAACGGATACGCAGTATTTT. Encoded protein: CASSFRVVLAGATDTQYF.

This chain connects TRBV6-6 to TRBJ1-2, with TRBD1 identical over 9 bases. V shed 5 bases and J 3 bases; nucleotides not matched to a gene: 7. The CDR3 has 15 residues. CDR1 is MNHNY, CDR2 SVGAGI, per germline (reference sequence). CDR3 loop: CASSPEQGAYYGYTF. The CDR3 DNA sequence: TGTGCCAGCAGTCCCGAACAGGGGGCGTACTATGGCTACACCTTC.

The chain uses TRBV12-2 and TRBJ2-1; TRBD2 is the table's D call, not checked against the DNA. TRBV12-2 is an annotated pseudogene. This CDR3 has 17 residues. DNA of the CDR3: TGTGCAAGTCGCTTAGGCACTAGCGGGAGGGCTAGGGATGAGCAGTTCTTC. The encoded protein is CASRLGTSGRARDEQFF.

This chain connects TRBV19 to TRBJ2-7; a weak D match, TRBD1 (5 bases). The CDR3 spans 14 residues. Trimming left V 1 base short and J 5 bases short, with 12 bases between. Germline values: CDR1 LNHDA, CDR2 SQIVND (reference sequence). The CDR3, as DNA: TGTGCCAGTAGTATAGGGGGCAGGGTAGACGAGCAGTACTTC. Its translation is CASSIGGRVDEQYF.

The genes are TRBV27 and TRBJ2-1; 8 bases align to TRBD2. V dropped 3 bases and J dropped 3; count of bases not matched to a gene: 13. Germline V CDR1 and CDR2: MNHEY, SMNVEV (reference sequence). The CDR3 is made up of 18 amino acids. The chain's CDR3 is CASSLGRSEREIYNEQFF. In DNA, the CDR3 is TGTGCCAGCAGTTTGGGCCGATCTGAGCGGGAGATCTACAATGAGCAGTTCTTC.

This sequence joins TRBV18 and TRBJ2-3, with 7 bases identical to TRBD2. In germline, CDR1 is KGHSH, CDR2 LQKENI. There are 17 residues in the CDR3. With 6 bases clipped from V and 2 bases from J, the junction kept 14 bases outside the gene matches. The CDR3, as DNA: TGTGCCAGCTCCCCCGGACTAGTCGAGTCCCACACAGATACGCAGTATTTT. Translation: CASSPGLVESHTDTQYF.